Each of the 25 T cell receptor beta chains below was sequenced from the same sample in a study of shared clonotypes between healthy human individuals. Produced via immunoSEQ multiplex PCR; TCRdb's table is partial and in-frame only. This sample yields approximately 110,000 clones, of which approximately 65% are seen a single time; approximately 23% belongs to the top ten. Sequencing used memory CD8+ T cells sorted from blood. The subset denotes: CD45RO+ cells pooled with CCR7-negative TemRA cells. The receptors shown here come from a woman in her thirties in good health.

The chain joins TRBV5-4 to TRBJ2-1; 11 nucleotides match TRBD2. CDR1 is SGHNT, CDR2 YYREEE, per germline (reference sequence). The CDR3 totals 19 residues. With 0 bases clipped from V and 4 bases from J, the junction kept 12 bases outside the gene matches. CDR3 DNA sequence: TGTGCCAGCAGCTTGGCTCTAGCGGGAGGCCGGGTGGCTTACAATGAGCAGTTCTTC. Translating gives CASSLALAGGRVAYNEQFF.

The chain combines TRBV25-1 with TRBJ2-5; D might be TRBD2 (6 bases). CDR3 size: 16 residues. Germline assignment: CDR1 MGHDK and CDR2 SYGVNS. Between the trimmed V and J ends, which lost 5 bases and 1 base, there was a span of 17 bases. CDR3 DNA: TGTGCCAGCAGTCCATCGGAGGGACTTCTCCAAGAGACCCAGTACTTC. It encodes CASSPSEGLLQETQYF.

This clone was observed a handful of times. CDR3 residues: CASSDSKSGGGNEQFF. The CDR3 DNA follows: TGTGCCAGCAGTGACAGTAAGAGCGGGGGAGGCAATGAGCAGTTCTTC. V usage is TRBV6-4 and J usage is TRBJ2-1, with TRBD2 identical over 8 bases. The CDR3 consists of 16 residues. V was pared by 2 bases and J by 6 bases, with 9 bases of the junction left unmatched. Germline V lookup: CDR1 MRHNA, CDR2 SNTAGT.

The V gene is TRBV5-1, the J gene TRBJ1-2; no firm D call. CDR3 size: 13 residues. V lost 4 bases, J lost 0 bases, and 7 bases lay in between. The V gene's germline CDR1 is SGHRS and CDR2 YFSETQ. CDR3 in DNA: TGCGCCAGCAGCCAAACAACTAACTATGGCTACACCTTC. This translates into CASSQTTNYGYTF.

The chain links TRBV7-9 to TRBJ2-7; possibly TRBD2 for D (6 bases). The germline gives CDR1 SEHNR, CDR2 FQNEAQ (reference sequence). The V gene lost 5 bases and the J gene lost 5 bases, with 16 bases spanning the gap. The CDR3 is 14 amino acids. The CDR3 sequence is CASSRREKVDEQYF. For the CDR3, the DNA is TGTGCCAGCAGCAGGAGGGAGAAGGTCGACGAGCAGTACTTC.

V and J are TRBV14 and TRBJ2-7; D might be TRBD1 (6 bases). Trimming cost V 5 bases and J 0 bases, with 11 bases left between them. The CDR3 is made up of 14 amino acids. Germline CDR1 SGHDN, CDR2 FVKESK. The CDR3 sequence: CASSEDRYSYEQYF. The CDR3 bases are TGTGCCAGCAGCGAGGACAGATACTCCTACGAGCAGTACTTC.

V usage is TRBV4-2 and J usage is TRBJ2-1; 11 bases match TRBD2. Losses at the gene ends were 0 bases for V and 4 bases for J; bases not matched to a gene: 5. The CDR3 has 17 residues. Germline CDR1 reads LGHNA; CDR2 reads YNFKEQ. CDR3 sequence reads: CASSQDRGTSGYNEQFF. The CDR3 DNA reads as TGTGCCAGCAGCCAAGATCGGGGGACTAGCGGTTACAATGAGCAGTTCTTC.

In its sample, this clone was seen many times. The V gene is TRBV19, the J gene TRBJ2-1; D is perhaps TRBD2 (6 bases). Deletions cut 5 bases from V and 15 bases from J, with 17 bases between. The CDR3 runs 12 residues. CDR1 is LNHDA and CDR2 is SQIVND in the germline V gene (reference sequence). The CDR3 DNA is TGTGCCAGTAGTTCTTCTAGCGAAAGGAGGTTCTTC. This sequence encodes CASSSSSERRFF.

The chain employs TRBV7-2 and TRBJ2-3; D is uncertain. The CDR3 consists of 13 residues. V lost 3 bases and J 6 bases, leaving 10 bases between the germline ends. CDR1 SGHTA and CDR2 FQGNSA come from the germline V gene. This chain's CDR3 is CASSFFRWDTQYF. CDR3 in DNA: TGTGCCAGCAGCTTTTTCAGGTGGGATACGCAGTATTTT.

This clone was observed many times. This chain uses TRBV11-2 with TRBJ1-2; D is unclear. V lost 2 bases to trimming and J lost 5 bases, with 12 bases between them. This CDR3 comprises 14 residues. CDR1 and CDR2 from the germline V gene are SGHAT and FQNNGV. The CDR3 nucleotides are TGTGCCAGCAGCTTAAACGGGGAGGCTTATGGCTACACCTTC. Encoded protein: CASSLNGEAYGYTF.

J is TRBJ2-7 and V is TRBV28, with D perhaps given as TRBD1 or TRBD2 (6 bases each). Germline values: CDR1 MDHEN, CDR2 SYDVKM. Trimming took 2 bases from V and 6 from J, leaving 17 bases between them. The CDR3 is 15 residues long. CDR3 sequence (DNA): TGTGCCAGCAGTTTAGGGGGGCCCCCTATGTGCGAGCAGTACTTC. Amino acids: CASSLGGPPMCEQYF.

V is TRBV5-4 and J is TRBJ2-6, with 7 bases identical to TRBD2. Germline V lookup: CDR1 SGHNT, CDR2 YYREEE (reference sequence). V shed 0 bases, J shed 0 bases, and the junction held 0 bases outside the gene matches. The CDR3 extends over 16 amino acids. As DNA, the CDR3 is TGTGCCAGCAGCTTGGGCGGGGGCTCTGGGGCCAACGTCCTGACTTTC. As protein: CASSLGGGSGANVLTF.

This chain connects TRBV6-6 to TRBJ2-1; 9 bases are shared with TRBD2. V shed 7 bases, J shed 8 bases, and the junction held 6 bases outside the gene matches. The CDR3 runs 13 residues. CDR1 MNHNY and CDR2 SVGAGI come from the germline V gene (reference sequence). The DNA for the CDR3 is TGTGCCAGCACCTTAGCGGGAGCACATGAGCAGTTCTTC. Encoded protein: CASTLAGAHEQFF.

This clone was counted only a few times. CDR3 residues: CASSVVQGPEAFF. CDR3 nucleotides: TGTGCCAGCAGTGTTGTCCAGGGGCCTGAAGCTTTCTTT. The chain is built from TRBV6-1 and TRBJ1-1, with D maybe TRBD1 (6 bases). V was pared by 4 bases and J by 6 bases, with 12 bases between. This CDR3 contains 13 residues. Germline CDR1 is MNHNS and CDR2 is SASEGT.

This chain joins TRBV10-2 and TRBJ1-1; no clear D. Trimming cost V 8 bases and J 1 base, with 5 bases left between them. CDR3 length: 11 residues. From germline, CDR1 is WSHSY and CDR2 SAAADI. The DNA of the CDR3 is TGCGCCAGCGGGAAGAACACTGAAGCTTTCTTT. As protein: CASGKNTEAFF.

This chain uses TRBV28 with TRBJ1-1; D remains ambiguous. Trimming took 8 bases from V and 4 from J, leaving 20 bases between them. This CDR3 has 15 amino acids. Germline CDR1 reads MDHEN; CDR2 reads SYDVKM. CDR3 in DNA: TGTGCCAGCCCCTCTAGTAGCCAACCTCTCACTGAAGCTTTCTTT. Protein sequence: CASPSSSQPLTEAFF.

The rearrangement uses TRBV6-1 and TRBJ1-3, with D tentatively TRBD1 (5 bases). The length of the CDR3 is 16 residues. Deletions cut 0 bases from V and 1 base from J, with 10 bases between. The germline V gene has CDR1 MNHNS and CDR2 SASEGT. CDR3 in amino acids: CASSEAQGWSGNTIYF. CDR3 in DNA: TGTGCCAGCAGTGAAGCGCAGGGATGGTCTGGAAACACCATATATTTT.

V and J are TRBV19 and TRBJ2-4; 7 bases line up with TRBD2. Trimming removed 3 bases from V and 7 bases from J; junction bases left unmatched: 6. Germline loops: CDR1 LNHDA, CDR2 SQIVND (reference sequence). This CDR3 comprises 14 residues. CDR3 sequence (DNA): TGTGCCAGTAGTATTGATCTAGCGGAGAACATTCAGTACTTC. Protein sequence: CASSIDLAENIQYF.

For this clone: This sample also contains other DNA sequences that code for the same CDR3. The chain recombines TRBV7-9 with TRBJ2-1, with 7 positions matching TRBD2. With V trimmed by 5 bases and J by 0 bases, 7 bases remained unmatched. Germline loops: CDR1 SEHNR, CDR2 FQNEAQ (reference sequence). CDR3 length: 16 residues. The CDR3 sequence: CASSPRGGSSYNEQFF. CDR3 DNA sequence: TGTGCCAGCAGCCCACGCGGCGGGAGCTCCTACAATGAGCAGTTCTTC.

The chain couples TRBV5-1 to TRBJ1-2; D remains ambiguous. This CDR3 is built from 13 residues. V lost 4 bases to trimming and J lost 5 bases, with 12 bases between them. Germline-derived CDR1 and CDR2 are SGHRS and YFSETQ. CDR3 nucleotide sequence: TGCGCCAGCAGCGTTACAGCGAGTTATGGCTACACCTTC. Its translation: CASSVTASYGYTF.

This clone appeared a few times. This chain joins TRBV2 and TRBJ2-2; D remains ambiguous. From germline, CDR1 is SNHLY and CDR2 FYNNEI. This CDR3 has 12 amino acids. The germline V and J ends were trimmed by 1 base and 4 bases, with 1 base remaining between them. The CDR3 loop is CASSEGTGELFF. The CDR3 bases are TGTGCCAGCAGTGAAGGCACCGGGGAGCTGTTTTTT.

This clone appeared once. The CDR3 is CASSRGWQPQHF. In nucleotides, the CDR3 is TGTGCCAGCAGCAGGGGGTGGCAGCCCCAGCATTTT. The chain uses TRBV2 and TRBJ1-5, with 7 bases aligning to TRBD1. The V gene's germline CDR1 is SNHLY and CDR2 FYNNEI. CDR3 length: 12 amino acids. Unmatched junction bases numbered 3, after V lost 6 bases and J lost 7 bases. The full variable domain, its missing parts supplied by reference TRBV2 and TRBJ1-5, is EPEVTQTPSHQVTQMGQEVILRCVPISNHLYFYWYRQILGQKVEFLVSFYNNEISEKSEIFDDQFSVERPDGSNFTLKIRSTKLEDSAMYFCASSRGWQPQHFGDGTRLSIL.

This clone was seen more than once but under ten times. The chain is built from TRBV7-6 and TRBJ2-7, with D perhaps TRBD2 (7 bases). Per the germline V gene, CDR1 is SGHVS and CDR2 is FNYEAQ. V was pared by 3 bases and J by 4 bases, with 16 bases between. CDR3 length equals 15 residues. CDR3 bases: TGTGCCAGCAGCTTTTTCGGGGGGCTGGGATACGAGCAGTACTTC. Protein sequence: CASSFFGGLGYEQYF.

This clone was seen just once. The chain is built from TRBV28 and TRBJ2-3; perhaps TRBD2 as D (6 bases). CDR1 and CDR2 from the germline V gene are MDHEN and SYDVKM. The CDR3 sequence is 17 residues long. The V end lost 1 base, the J end lost 2 bases, and 16 bases lay between the germline ends. The CDR3 DNA follows: TGTGCCAGCAGTTTATATTCCCCTAGCGAGTACACAGATACGCAGTATTTT. Translated, it gives CASSLYSPSEYTDTQYF.

This clone was observed a handful of times. The junction and the germline gene differ at one end; a read error may be behind it. The chain carries TRBV7-9 and TRBJ2-3; D perhaps matches TRBD1 (6 bases). The CDR3 runs to 10 residues. Germline V lookup: CDR1 SEHNR, CDR2 FQNEAQ (reference sequence). Here the CDR3 reads CASSIGTLSF. The CDR3 nucleotides read TGTGCCAGCAGCATAGGGACACTTTCTTTT.